Given below is one T cell receptor (beta chain) in context. The target of this receptor is not known. No much larger clone is present one base from it, and per-base qualities are unavailable. The data were produced on an Illumina HiSeq 1500. Through fastp at Q25 and MiXCR, TCRdb rebuilt clones from the public reads, retaining in-frame beta chains. Each entry merges the rows of one CDR3 protein and shows their most common DNA and genes. For this sample there are 55,000 to 70,000 distinct CDR3 sequences; approximately 24% appear just once. The ten biggest clones cover approximately 79% of the sample. The data stem from a study of T cell repertoires in cytomegalovirus infection (dated 2019 in TCRdb). Regarding the complete study: Donor HLA type was relevant to the analysis, because carriage of CMV infection together with the matching HLA type was indicated by public TCR beta signatures. Summary of the overall study and its limitations: The ex vivo response was dominated by HLA-C-restricted CMV-specific TCR beta clonotypes, which also provided the single most frequent clonotype in two of eight donors. Cumulative frequency of public TCR beta family members discriminated carriers of CMV infection plus the relevant HLA type in this cohort and an independent 352-donor cohort.

The TCR was taken from a human donor in good health (CMV status not recorded). Some clones in this sample may be carry-over from other donors' samples. The source material was PBMCs, sequenced either directly or after in vitro stimulation (not recorded which).

The CDR3 has the sequence CASSPPTGELFF. The nucleotide sequence is TGTGCCAGCTCACCACCCACCGGGGAGCTGTTTTTT. The chain employs TRBV18 and TRBJ2-2, with the identity of the D gene unclear. Taken from the germline V gene, the CDR1 and CDR2 loops are KGHSH and LQKENI. Trimming costs V 0 bases and J 4 bases, and their ends lie 0 bases apart. The CDR3 holds 12 amino acids from the cysteine to the phenylalanine. Of all the DNA, just the CDR3 is kept, 36 bases in frame from base 1.